This T cell receptor beta chain is from a study of blood T cell repertoires in COVID-19. Study-level information: From the United States, Italy and Spain came samples of acute and convalescent COVID-19. T cells, B-cell-depleted T cells, or PBMCs supplied cDNA or gDNA.

Some clones are missing from TCRdb's copy, which holds only in-frame ones; the method was immunoSEQ multiplex PCR. The data contain 250,000 to 350,000 clones, about four fifths of them singletons. This CDR3 has 15 amino acids. In germline, CDR1 is SNHLY, CDR2 FYNNEI. Trimming stripped 4 bases from V and 7 bases from J, with 14 bases between. The specimen sequenced was peripheral blood. The clonotype was recovered from a human donor with COVID-19, enrolled during active disease. The donor label of this sample is uncertain. This chain uses TRBV2 with TRBJ1-6, with a possible D match to TRBD1 (5 bases). The CDR3 region has the DNA TGTGCCAGCAGTGTGAACAGGCCCTGGAATTCACCCCTCCACTTT. Encoded protein: CASSVNRPWNSPLHF.